This T cell receptor (beta chain) was identified during a study of cytomegalovirus exposure and HLA in healthy donors. Study-wide results and caveats: Investigators reported 164 TCR beta chains as tied to cytomegalovirus.

The germline CDR1 and CDR2 sequences are MNHEY and SVGAGI. The CDR3 consists of 13 residues. V lost 6 bases, J lost 6 bases, and 7 bases stayed unmatched. This PCR relied on a set of 60 Vbeta primers and 13 Jbeta primers. Only in-frame clones appear in the TCRdb table, and some are missing; sequencing was by immunoSEQ multiplex PCR. There are around 190,000 clones in the sample; approximately 80% occur only once, and roughly 3% lies in the top ten. Each donor was nominally healthy when sampled (though unrecorded immune exposures were likely). As concerns this clone: The target antigen is unknown.

The genes are TRBV6-5 and TRBJ2-5, with 7 bases fitting TRBD1. Sequenced sample: PBMCs. The TCR comes from a woman in her twenties or thirties in good health and CMV-seronegative. The DNA for the CDR3 is TGTGCCAGCAGACACAGGGGCTCGAAGACCCAGTACTTC. Amino acid sequence: CASRHRGSKTQYF.